The clone carrying this T cell receptor (beta chain) has ten or more counts. Its antigen is undetermined. This sample was included in a study of regulatory T cells in long-lasting Graves disease. Study-level results: Persistent Graves' patients showed a TCR diversity that was lower than that of newly diagnosed ones. Persistent disease samples used TRBV28, TRBJ1-2 and TRBJ2-5 preferentially.

The CDR3 sequence is 18 residues long. The V end was cut by 6 bases, the J end by 2 bases, with 23 bases between. The germline V gene has CDR1 MDHEN and CDR2 SYDVKM. Time point indicated: newly diagnosed GD, antithyroid drugs for less than 3 months. Researchers made the TCR library from RNA that was extracted from PBMCs. The authors built TCR beta libraries using iRepertoire HTBI primers and Arm-PCR of CDR3 regions. Via MiXCR, TCRdb re-called the multiplex PCR reads, giving one row per CDR3 protein. The table includes about 450,000 distinct CDR3 sequences, about 17% detected once. These data were also reused for a study on T cells in Graves' hyperthyroidism and ophthalmopathy.

J is TRBJ1-3 and V is TRBV28; tentatively, D is TRBD1 (5 bases). The source is a woman in her twenties or thirties with Graves disease. Specimen: peripheral blood mononuclear cells (PBMCs), collected at new diagnosis, from a patient treated with antithyroid drugs. The CDR3: CASRLTLPQGVAGNTIYF. The CDR3 DNA follows: TGTGCCAGCAGACTGACCCTTCCTCAGGGCGTCGCTGGAAACACCATATATTTT.